The clone carrying this T cell receptor (beta chain) occurred once. The entry originates in a study of graft-versus-host responses after intestinal transplantation. For the study at large: Multivisceral, liver-intestinal, or isolated intestinal transplants were given to recipients. All recipients got anti-thymocyte globulin induction, then tacrolimus and steroids for approximately 3 years. Findings and limits, study-wide: Allografts carried high graft-versus-host to host-versus-graft clonal ratios in patients having graft-donor T cell macrochimerism.

Once the reaction had ended, proliferating CFSE-low CD3+CD4+ and CD3+CD8+ responders were sorted. Germline V gene data show CDR1 as SGHRS and CDR2 as YFSETQ. The V gene lost 2 bases and the J gene lost 2 bases, with 10 bases spanning the gap. This CDR3 has 14 residues. Libraries were prepared by immunoSEQ multiplex PCR; TCRdb keeps only in-frame clonotypes and omits some of them. The sample has about 24,000 clones; just under 40% are singletons. The TCR originated in a human patient who received an intestinal transplant. The sequencing here drew on alloreactive CD4+ T cells from a mixed lymphocyte reaction culture, taken before intestinal transplant. Subset denoted: CFSE-low proliferating T cells sorted from roughly six-day pre-transplant mixed lymphocyte reaction (GvH or HvG direction). The chain recombines TRBV5-1 with TRBJ1-2; D unresolved. The CDR3 DNA sequence: TGCGCCAGCAGCTTCGGGATTCCAAACTATGGCTACACCTTC. Translated: CASSFGIPNYGYTF.